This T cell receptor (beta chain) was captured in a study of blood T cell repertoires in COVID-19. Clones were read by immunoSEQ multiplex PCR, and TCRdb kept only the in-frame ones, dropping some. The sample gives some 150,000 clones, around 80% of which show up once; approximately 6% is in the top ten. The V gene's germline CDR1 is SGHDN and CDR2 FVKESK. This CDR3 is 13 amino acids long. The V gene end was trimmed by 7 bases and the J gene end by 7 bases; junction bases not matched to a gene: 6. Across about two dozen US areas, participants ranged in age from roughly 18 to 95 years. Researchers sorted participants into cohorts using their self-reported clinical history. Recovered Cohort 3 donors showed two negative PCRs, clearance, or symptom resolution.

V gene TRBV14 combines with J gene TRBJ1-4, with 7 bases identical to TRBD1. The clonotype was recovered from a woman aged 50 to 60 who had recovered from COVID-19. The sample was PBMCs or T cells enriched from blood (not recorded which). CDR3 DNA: TGTGCCAGCAAGTCCCAGGGGGGTGAAAAACTGTTTTTT. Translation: CASKSQGGEKLFF.